These 18 T cell receptor beta chains were all obtained from the same sample, sequenced in a study of blood T cell repertoires in COVID-19. Produced via immunoSEQ multiplex PCR; TCRdb's table is partial and in-frame only. The top ten hold 6% to 9.5% of the sample, which has under 250,000 clones, over 75% seen once. Sequenced input: peripheral blood. These receptors came from a woman aged 80 or over with acute or convalescent COVID-19.

This chain connects TRBV6-5 to TRBJ2-7, with 7 bases matching TRBD2. Per the germline V gene, CDR1 is MNHEY and CDR2 is SVGAGI. The CDR3 has 15 amino acids. The ends lost 6 bases at V and 2 bases at J; junction bases unmatched: 10. The CDR3: CASSPRGGKTYEQYF. The CDR3 bases are TGTGCCAGCAGCCCCCGGGGAGGGAAGACCTACGAGCAGTACTTC.

The chain combines TRBV5-6 with TRBJ1-3, with TRBD1 identical over 7 bases. With 5 bases clipped from V and 3 bases from J, the junction kept 11 bases outside the gene matches. The CDR3 is 16 amino acids. Germline V gene sequence: CDR1 SGHDT, CDR2 YYEEEE. The chain's CDR3 is CASSHQTGTVGNTIYF. CDR3 in DNA: TGTGCCAGCAGTCATCAGACCGGGACAGTTGGAAACACCATATATTTT.

CDR3 sequence reads: CASSRPGHLSNEQFF. The CDR3 DNA reads TGTGCCAGCAGCAGGCCGGGACACCTGTCCAATGAGCAGTTCTTC. The rearrangement joins TRBV5-5 to TRBJ2-1, with a weak D call TRBD1 (6 bases). In germline, CDR1 is SGHKS, CDR2 YYEKEE (reference sequence). The V end was cut by 4 bases, the J end by 6 bases, with 17 bases between. The CDR3 covers 15 residues.

This chain joins TRBV5-1 and TRBJ1-1; no clear D. The CDR3 is 15 residues long. Germline values: CDR1 SGHRS, CDR2 YFSETQ. V was clipped by 4 bases and J by 11 bases, with 24 bases between them. The CDR3 protein is CASSPLGEGRSGAFF. In nucleotides, the CDR3 is TGCGCCAGCAGCCCTCTCGGGGAGGGTCGGTCGGGGGCTTTCTTT.

This chain uses TRBV30 with TRBJ2-2, with 9 bases identical to TRBD1. CDR3 length: 20 residues. Germline V CDR1 and CDR2: GTSNPN, SVGIG (reference sequence). V lost 0 bases to trimming and J lost 0 bases; unmatched junction nucleotides: 14. The CDR3 nucleotides are TGTGCCTGGAGTGTGGGTGACAGGGGGACCACTAATACGAACACCGGGGAGCTGTTTTTT. Translating it yields CAWSVGDRGTTNTNTGELFF.

This rearrangement joins TRBV29-1 to TRBJ2-4, with a weak D call TRBD1 (6 bases). V lost 5 bases and J 1 base, leaving 9 bases between the germline ends. Germline loops: CDR1 SQVTM, CDR2 ANQGSEA. The CDR3 length is 13 residues. The CDR3 DNA reads TGCAGCGTTAGTACAGGGGCCAAAAACATTCAGTACTTC. This codes for CSVSTGAKNIQYF.

This chain links TRBV6-4 with TRBJ2-1; 9 nucleotides align to TRBD2. The V segment lost 0 bases and the J segment 4 bases; nucleotides outside the gene matches: 1. Germline values: CDR1 MRHNA, CDR2 SNTAGT. The CDR3 extends over 15 amino acids. The CDR3 coding sequence is TGTGCCAGCAGTGACTCTACTAGCGGGTACAATGAGCAGTTCTTC. The encoded protein is CASSDSTSGYNEQFF.

The chain uses TRBV24-1 and TRBJ2-7; 11 positions match TRBD2. J gave up 3 bases and V 3 bases, and 6 bases lay outside the gene matches. This CDR3 has 16 amino acids. Germline lookup yields CDR1 KGHDR and CDR2 SFDVKD. The CDR3, as DNA: TGTGCCACCAGTGATGAAGGGACTAGCGGCTTCTACGAGCAGTACTTC. Translating it yields CATSDEGTSGFYEQYF.

CDR3 nucleotide sequence: TGTGCCAGCAGCCCCCAGGGGGGACCTTCTGGAAACACCATATATTTT. This codes for CASSPQGGPSGNTIYF. The chain combines TRBV7-2 with TRBJ1-3; TRBD1 aligns across 7 bases. V lost 5 bases, J lost 1 base, and 8 bases stayed unmatched. CDR1 and CDR2 (germline): SGHTA, FQGNSA. CDR3 length: 16 residues.

CDR3 bases: TGTGCCAGCAGTGAAGGCGGACAGGCGGCTGGGGAGCTGTTTTTT. Residues: CASSEGGQAAGELFF. This rearrangement joins TRBV6-1 to TRBJ2-2; TRBD1 matches at 7 bases. The CDR3 loop spans 15 amino acids. Germline-derived CDR1 and CDR2 are MNHNS and SASEGT. J gave up 8 bases and V 1 base, and 7 bases lay outside the gene matches.

The chain carries TRBV7-2 and TRBJ1-6, with 9 positions matching TRBD1. The germline CDR1 and CDR2 sequences are SGHTA and FQGNSA. This CDR3 is 16 amino acids long. V was clipped by 5 bases and J by 10 bases; unmatched bases: 12. The CDR3 region has the DNA TGTGCCAGCAGCCCCTTGACAGGGGGTAGGGGGTCACCCCTCCACTTT. This sequence encodes CASSPLTGGRGSPLHF.

The chain couples TRBV28 to TRBJ1-5; 9 nucleotides line up with TRBD1. The CDR3 runs 14 residues. Germline-derived CDR1 and CDR2 are MDHEN and SYDVKM. Trimming removed 6 bases from V and 7 bases from J; junction bases left unmatched: 7. CDR3 loop: CASRSDRGYQPQHF. The CDR3 nucleotides read TGTGCCAGCAGATCGGACAGGGGATACCAGCCCCAGCATTTT.

A few counts support this clone. The CDR3 loop reads CASSDRDYEQYF. The DNA of the CDR3 is TGTGCCAGCTCGGACAGGGACTACGAGCAGTACTTC. The chain combines TRBV3-1 (or the pseudogene TRBV3-2) with TRBJ2-7; 8 nucleotides match TRBD1. J gave up 3 bases and V 8 bases, and 3 bases lay outside the gene matches. Germline V gives CDR1 LGHDT, CDR2 YNNKEL (reference sequence). The CDR3 runs to 12 residues.

This clone was counted only a few times. The rearrangement links TRBV10-3 to TRBJ2-1; 10 nucleotides agree with TRBD2. The germline V gene encodes CDR1 ENHRY and CDR2 SYGVKD. The CDR3 totals 17 residues. Losses at the gene ends were 2 bases for V and 2 bases for J; bases not matched to a gene: 6. CDR3 amino acids: CAISETTGLAAYNEQFF. CDR3 DNA sequence: TGTGCCATCAGTGAGACTACAGGACTAGCGGCCTACAATGAGCAGTTCTTC.

The chain combines TRBV5-1 with TRBJ2-7; 7 positions match TRBD1. With 3 bases clipped from V and 7 bases from J, the junction kept 10 bases outside the gene matches. This CDR3 is 14 amino acids long. Looked up from germline, CDR1 is SGHRS and CDR2 is YFSETQ. The CDR3 protein is CASSSDRTLGEQYF. The CDR3 coding sequence is TGCGCCAGCAGCTCGGACAGGACCCTAGGGGAGCAGTACTTC.

The chain has TRBV28 and TRBJ2-7, with D possibly TRBD1 on 6 matching bases. Germline V lookup: CDR1 MDHEN, CDR2 SYDVKM. CDR3 length: 14 amino acids. The V end lost 8 bases, the J end lost 2 bases, and 16 bases lay between the germline ends. The CDR3 bases are TGTGCCAGCCGATCTGGACAGTTGACCTACGAGCAGTACTTC. The encoded protein is CASRSGQLTYEQYF.

This rearrangement joins TRBV5-4 to TRBJ2-7, with D possibly being TRBD2 (6 bases). Trimming stripped 2 bases from V and 5 bases from J, with 17 bases between. The CDR3 contains 15 residues. The germline gives CDR1 SGHNT, CDR2 YYREEE (reference sequence). The CDR3 sequence is CASSFRVTGSNEQYF. The DNA of the CDR3 is TGTGCCAGCAGCTTTAGAGTCACCGGGAGTAACGAGCAGTACTTC.

This sequence joins TRBV5-1 and TRBJ2-2; 9 positions agree with TRBD1. Germline-derived CDR1 and CDR2 are SGHRS and YFSETQ. With V trimmed by 6 bases and J by 6 bases, 18 bases remained unmatched. CDR3 length: 18 amino acids. The CDR3 bases are TGCGCCAGCAAGCTTGGCCACCGGACCGGGACAGGGTCCGGGGAGCTGTTTTTT. It is translated as CASKLGHRTGTGSGELFF.